This TCR beta chain was profiled in a study of blood T cell repertoires in COVID-19. Study overall: Sites across the United States, Italy and Spain contributed samples from acute and convalescent COVID-19. PBMCs, B-cell-depleted T cells, or T cells provided the cDNA or gDNA that made up the material.

The authors' processing: By means of reference gene primer amplification, nucleated cell counts were estimated. Clones were read by immunoSEQ multiplex PCR, and TCRdb kept only the in-frame ones, dropping some. V and J calls and clone size follow that table, whereas D and trimming were derived from the DNA. In the table there are 110,000 to 150,000 clones, more than 80% of which are singletons. This receptor was taken from a human donor in a cohort sampled during active COVID-19. What was sequenced was peripheral blood.

The DNA for the CDR3 is TGTGCCAGCAGCTTAGTTGAGGGGAGGTCACCCCTCCACTTT. Encoded protein: CASSLVEGRSPLHF. The V call is TRBV7-2, the J call TRBJ1-6; maybe TRBD1 (5 bases). Trimming cost V 1 base and J 10 bases, with 11 bases left between them. Per the germline V gene, CDR1 is SGHTA and CDR2 is FQGNSA. CDR3 length: 14 residues.